This T cell receptor (beta chain) emerged from a study of T cell responses to AZD1222 COVID-19 vaccine. The repertoire was sequenced with immunoSEQ multiplex PCR; TCRdb's copy has only in-frame clones and lacks some. In the table there are more than 140,000 clones, around 89% of which are singletons. Study conclusions and caveats: Distributed over spike, vaccine-associated CD4 TCRs predominated at 160-218 and 743-854.

As concerns this clone: Its specificity is not known.

Trimming took 5 bases from V and 1 from J; bases not matched to a gene: 8. This CDR3 has 17 amino acids. The germline CDR1 and CDR2 sequences are LNHDA and SQIVND (reference sequence). This receptor was taken from an adult in good health. The sequencing used peripheral blood, collected on day 0 of AZD1222 vaccination. The V gene is TRBV19, the J gene TRBJ2-1, with 10 bases lining up with TRBD2. CDR3 sequence: CASSSLLAGISYNEQFF. Here the CDR3 DNA reads TGTGCCAGTAGTTCTTTACTAGCGGGGATTTCCTACAATGAGCAGTTCTTC.